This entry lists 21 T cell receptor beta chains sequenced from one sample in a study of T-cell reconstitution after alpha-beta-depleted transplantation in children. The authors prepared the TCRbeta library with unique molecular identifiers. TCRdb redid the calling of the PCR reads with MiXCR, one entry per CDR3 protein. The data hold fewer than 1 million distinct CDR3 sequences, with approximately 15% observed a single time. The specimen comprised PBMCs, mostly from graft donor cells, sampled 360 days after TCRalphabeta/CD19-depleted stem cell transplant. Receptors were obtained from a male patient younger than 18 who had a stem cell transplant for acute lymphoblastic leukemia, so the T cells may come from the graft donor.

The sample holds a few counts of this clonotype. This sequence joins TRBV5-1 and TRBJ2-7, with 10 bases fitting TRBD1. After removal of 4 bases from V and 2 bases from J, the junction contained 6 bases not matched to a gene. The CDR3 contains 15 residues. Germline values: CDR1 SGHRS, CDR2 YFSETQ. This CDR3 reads CASSAGQGSTYEQYF. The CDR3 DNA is TGCGCCAGCAGCGCGGGACAGGGGAGCACCTACGAGCAGTACTTC.

Written as DNA, the CDR3 is TGTGCCAGCAGCCTTGCGGGAGTTTACACAGATACGCAGTATTTT. This sequence encodes CASSLAGVYTDTQYF. This chain joins TRBV7-6 and TRBJ2-3; 7 bases map to TRBD2. CDR1 is SGHVS and CDR2 is FNYEAQ in the germline V gene. The CDR3 has 15 amino acids. V was pared by 5 bases and J by 2 bases, with 7 bases of the junction left unmatched. Based on the CDR3 plus reference TRBV7-6 and TRBJ2-3, the full variable domain is GAGVSQSPRYKVTKRGQDVALRCDPISGHVSLYWYRQALGQGPEFLTYFNYEAQQDKSGLPNDRFSAERPEGSISTLTIQRTEQRDSAMYRCASSLAGVYTDTQYFGPGTRLTVL.

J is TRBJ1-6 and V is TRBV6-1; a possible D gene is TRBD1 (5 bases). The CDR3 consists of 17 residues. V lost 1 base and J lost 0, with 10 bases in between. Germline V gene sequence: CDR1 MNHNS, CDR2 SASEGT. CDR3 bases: TGTGCCAGCAGTGAAGGGGCAGGGAGCTCCTATAATTCACCCCTCCACTTT. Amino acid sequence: CASSEGAGSSYNSPLHF.

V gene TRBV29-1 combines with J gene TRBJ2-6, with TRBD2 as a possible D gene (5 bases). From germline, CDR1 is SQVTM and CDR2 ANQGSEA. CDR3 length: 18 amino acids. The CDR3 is CGPGKNSRTSSGANVLTF. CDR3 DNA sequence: TGCGGTCCGGGGAAAAACAGCAGAACGAGCTCTGGGGCCAACGTCCTGACTTTC.

The CDR3 loop reads CAEDSYSNQPQHF. The CDR3 nucleotides read TGTGCCGAGGATTCCTATAGCAATCAGCCCCAGCATTTT. The chain combines TRBV27 with TRBJ1-5, with no clear D. The CDR3 runs 13 residues. Trimming took off 11 bases at V and 0 bases at J, with 11 bases between the two ends. The germline V gene has CDR1 MNHEY and CDR2 SMNVEV (reference sequence).

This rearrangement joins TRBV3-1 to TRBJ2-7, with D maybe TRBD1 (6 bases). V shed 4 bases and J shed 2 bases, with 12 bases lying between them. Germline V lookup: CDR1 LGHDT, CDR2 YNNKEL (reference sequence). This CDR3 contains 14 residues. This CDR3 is CASSRQDLTYEQYF. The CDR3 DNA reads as TGTGCCAGCAGCCGACAGGATCTTACCTACGAGCAGTACTTC.

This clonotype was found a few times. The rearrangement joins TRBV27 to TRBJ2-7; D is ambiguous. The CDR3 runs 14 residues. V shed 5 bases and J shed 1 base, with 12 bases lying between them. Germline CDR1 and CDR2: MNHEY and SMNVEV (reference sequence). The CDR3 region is CASSTDTYSYEQYF. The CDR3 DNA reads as TGTGCCAGCAGTACCGACACATATTCCTACGAGCAGTACTTC.

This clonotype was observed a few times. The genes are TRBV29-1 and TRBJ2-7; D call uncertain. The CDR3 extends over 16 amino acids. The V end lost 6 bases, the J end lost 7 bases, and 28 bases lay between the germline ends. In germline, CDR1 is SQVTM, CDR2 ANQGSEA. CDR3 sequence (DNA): TGCAGCGTCCCTCCCTCTCTTGACGACGAATCCTTGGAGCAGTACTTC. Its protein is CSVPPSLDDESLEQYF.

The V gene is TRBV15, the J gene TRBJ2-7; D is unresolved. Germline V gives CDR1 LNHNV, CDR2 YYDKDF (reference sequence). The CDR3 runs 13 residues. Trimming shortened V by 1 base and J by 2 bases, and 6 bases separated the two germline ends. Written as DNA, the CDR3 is TGTGCCACCAGCAGAGGCCCGGCCTACGAGCAGTACTTC. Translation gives CATSRGPAYEQYF. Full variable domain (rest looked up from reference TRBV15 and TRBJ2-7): DAMVIQNPRYQVTQFGKPVTLSCSQTLNHNVMYWYQQKSSQAPKLLFHYYDKDFNNEADTPDNFQSRRPNTSFCFLDIRSPGLGDTAMYLCATSRGPAYEQYFGPGTRLTVT.

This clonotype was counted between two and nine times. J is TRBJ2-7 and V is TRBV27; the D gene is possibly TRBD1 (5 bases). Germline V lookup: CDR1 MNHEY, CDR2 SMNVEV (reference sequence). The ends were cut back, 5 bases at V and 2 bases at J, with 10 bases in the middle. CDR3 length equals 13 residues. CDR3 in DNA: TGTGCCAGCAGTGATAGACAGACCTACGAGCAGTACTTC. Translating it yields CASSDRQTYEQYF.

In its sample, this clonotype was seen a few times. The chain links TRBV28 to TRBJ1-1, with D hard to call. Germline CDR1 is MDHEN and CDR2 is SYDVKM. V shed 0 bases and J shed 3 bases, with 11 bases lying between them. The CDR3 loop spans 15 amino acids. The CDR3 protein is CASSLWRNSYTEAFF. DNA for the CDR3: TGTGCCAGCAGTTTATGGAGGAACAGTTACACTGAAGCTTTCTTT.

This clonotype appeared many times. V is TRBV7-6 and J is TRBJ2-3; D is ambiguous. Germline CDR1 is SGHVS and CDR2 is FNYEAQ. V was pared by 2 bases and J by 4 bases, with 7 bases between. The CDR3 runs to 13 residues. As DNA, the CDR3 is TGTGCCAGCAGCTTAAGGTGGTCAGATACGCAGTATTTT. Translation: CASSLRWSDTQYF.

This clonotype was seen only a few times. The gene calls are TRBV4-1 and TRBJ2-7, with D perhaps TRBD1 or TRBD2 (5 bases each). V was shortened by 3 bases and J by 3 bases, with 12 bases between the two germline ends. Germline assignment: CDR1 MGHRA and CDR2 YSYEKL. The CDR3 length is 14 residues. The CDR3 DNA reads TGCGCCAGCAGCCATCGGGGCAAAAACTACGAGCAGTACTTC. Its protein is CASSHRGKNYEQYF.

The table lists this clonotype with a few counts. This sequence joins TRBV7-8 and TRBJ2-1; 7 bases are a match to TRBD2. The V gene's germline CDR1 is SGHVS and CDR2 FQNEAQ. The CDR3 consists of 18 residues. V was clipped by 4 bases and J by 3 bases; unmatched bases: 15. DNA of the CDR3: TGTGCCAGCAGCTCCCTATCTACAGTAGCGGGCATCTACAATGAGCAGTTCTTC. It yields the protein CASSSLSTVAGIYNEQFF.

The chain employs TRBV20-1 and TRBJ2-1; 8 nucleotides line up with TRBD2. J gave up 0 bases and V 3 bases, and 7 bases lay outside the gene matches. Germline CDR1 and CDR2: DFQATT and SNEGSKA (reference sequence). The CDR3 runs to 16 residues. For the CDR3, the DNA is TGCAGTGCTAGTGCTACGAGCGGGAGCTCCTACAATGAGCAGTTCTTC. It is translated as CSASATSGSSYNEQFF.

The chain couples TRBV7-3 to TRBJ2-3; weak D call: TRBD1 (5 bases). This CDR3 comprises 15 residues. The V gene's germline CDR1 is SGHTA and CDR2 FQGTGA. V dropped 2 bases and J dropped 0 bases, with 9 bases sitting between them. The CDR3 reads CASSLQGMSTDTQYF. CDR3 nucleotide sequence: TGTGCCAGCAGCTTACAGGGCATGAGCACAGATACGCAGTATTTT.

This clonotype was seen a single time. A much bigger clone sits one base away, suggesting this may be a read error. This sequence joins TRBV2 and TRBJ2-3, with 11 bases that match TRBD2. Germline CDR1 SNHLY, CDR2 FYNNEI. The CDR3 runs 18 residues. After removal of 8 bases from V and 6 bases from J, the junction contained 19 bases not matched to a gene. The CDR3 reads CASCPQKSSGRAQDTQYF. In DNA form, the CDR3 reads TGTGCCAGCTGTCCCCAAAAGAGTAGCGGGAGGGCCCAGGATACGCAGTATTTT. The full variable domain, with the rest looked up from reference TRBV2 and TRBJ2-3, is EPEVTQTPSHQVTQMGQEVILRCVPISNHLYFYWYRQILGQKVEFLVSFYNNEISEKSEIFDDQFSVERPDGSNFTLKIRSTKLEDSAMYFCASCPQKSSGRAQDTQYFGPGTRLTVL.

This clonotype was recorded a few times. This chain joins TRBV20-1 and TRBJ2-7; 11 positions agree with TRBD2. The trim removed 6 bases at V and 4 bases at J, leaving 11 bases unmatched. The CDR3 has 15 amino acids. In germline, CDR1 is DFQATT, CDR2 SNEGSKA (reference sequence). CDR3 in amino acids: CSATPVAGGPYEQYF. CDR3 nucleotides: TGCAGTGCCACCCCGGTAGCGGGAGGGCCTTACGAGCAGTACTTC.

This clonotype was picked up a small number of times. CDR3 region: CAISAWLLAAYNEQFF. DNA for the CDR3: TGTGCCATCAGTGCGTGGTTACTAGCGGCTTACAATGAGCAGTTCTTC. The chain couples TRBV10-3 to TRBJ2-1; TRBD2 matches 8 bases. CDR3 length equals 16 residues. Germline loops: CDR1 ENHRY, CDR2 SYGVKD. J gave up 4 bases and V 4 bases, and 9 bases lay outside the gene matches.

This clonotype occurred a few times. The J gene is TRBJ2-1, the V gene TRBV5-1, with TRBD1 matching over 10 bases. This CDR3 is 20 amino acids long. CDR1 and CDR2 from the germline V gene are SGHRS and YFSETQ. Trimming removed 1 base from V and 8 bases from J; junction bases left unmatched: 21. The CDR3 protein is CASSLIPGQGLGLGFDEQFF. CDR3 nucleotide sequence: TGCGCCAGCAGCTTGATACCGGGACAGGGGCTAGGGTTGGGGTTCGATGAGCAGTTCTTC.

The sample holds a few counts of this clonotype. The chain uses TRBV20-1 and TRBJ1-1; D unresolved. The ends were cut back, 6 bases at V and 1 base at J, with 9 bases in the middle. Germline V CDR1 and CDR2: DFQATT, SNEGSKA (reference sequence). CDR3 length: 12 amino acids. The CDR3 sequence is CSAGRPNTEAFF. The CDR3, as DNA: TGCAGTGCCGGAAGACCGAACACTGAAGCTTTCTTT.